A selection of T cell receptor beta chains follows, all from one sample in a study of blood T cell repertoires in COVID-19. Clones were sequenced by immunoSEQ multiplex PCR, and TCRdb holds only the in-frame ones, with some missing. Among a few hundred thousand clones listed, less than 85% were seen once. The source material was peripheral blood. Receptor source: a woman aged 18-29 years with acute or convalescent COVID-19. CDR3s include the opening cysteine and the closing phenylalanine or tryptophan. The D gene is left open where the match is weak. Size tells how often a clone was seen (once, few, many) or the class of an expanded clone, and some rows leave it out.

d_gene	j_gene	abundance	v_gene	CDR3nt	CDR3aa
.	TRBJ1-3	.	TRBV7-2	TGTGCCAGCAGCTCGCTAGCCATCTCTGGAAACACCATATATTTT	CASSSLAISGNTIYF
.	TRBJ2-7	.	TRBV27	TGTGCCAGCAGTTTAGGGGGGGCCAACTCCTACGAGCAGTACTTC	CASSLGGANSYEQYF
.	TRBJ1-5	.	TRBV19	TGTGCCAGTAGTATCTTCAAGCTTGGCAATCAGCCCCAGCATTTT	CASSIFKLGNQPQHF
.	TRBJ1-2	.	TRBV6-2/TRBV6-3	TGTGCCAGCTGCCTCGGTAGCGGGCGCGGCTATGGCTACACCTTC	CASCLGSGRGYGYTF
TRBD2	TRBJ2-1	.	TRBV28	TGTGCCAGCAGTCTAGCGGAGACCGTATACAATGAGCAGTTCTTC	CASSLAETVYNEQFF
TRBD1	TRBJ2-3	.	TRBV30	TGTGCCTGGGACAGGGGGGGGAGGGATACGCAGTATTTT	CAWDRGGRDTQYF
TRBD1	TRBJ1-1	.	TRBV6-5	TGTGCCAGCAGTCACCGGACAGGATTGAACACTGAAGCTTTCTTT	CASSHRTGLNTEAFF
.	TRBJ2-5	.	TRBV6-2/TRBV6-3	TGTGCCAGCAGTTACGGTCCTAGCAGAGAGACCCAGTACTTC	CASSYGPSRETQYF
.	TRBJ2-3	few	TRBV7-2	TGTGCCAGCAGCTTATGGGCCTCCCATACGCAGTATTTT	CASSLWASHTQYF
.	TRBJ2-1	.	TRBV7-9	TGTGCCAGCAGCTTAGATCGAGAAATTTTTAATGAGCAGTTCTTC	CASSLDREIFNEQFF
.	TRBJ2-7	.	TRBV27	TGTGCCAGCAGGGACATTAACTCCTACGAGCAGTACTTC	CASRDINSYEQYF
TRBD2	TRBJ2-2	.	TRBV11-2	TGTGCCAGCAGCCCAAGGGGCGCGGGGGACACCGGGGAGCTGTTTTTT	CASSPRGAGDTGELFF
TRBD1	TRBJ1-4	.	TRBV30	TGTGCCTGGAGACAGGGGGCAGAAAAACTGTTTTTT	CAWRQGAEKLFF
.	TRBJ2-3	few	TRBV7-2	TGTGCCAGCAGCCCGTACACAGATACGCAGTATTTT	CASSPYTDTQYF
.	TRBJ2-1	.	TRBV5-6	TGTGCCAGCAGCTTGGGTGGGACTGGAAACAATGAGCAGTTCTTC	CASSLGGTGNNEQFF
TRBD1	TRBJ1-4	.	TRBV7-2	TGTGCCAGCAGCACCAGACAGGGCAAAGAGTATGAAAAACTGTTTTTT	CASSTRQGKEYEKLFF
TRBD1	TRBJ1-2	.	TRBV6-5	TGTGCCAGCAGTTACCGACAGGGAAATGGCTACACCTTC	CASSYRQGNGYTF
.	TRBJ2-1	.	TRBV18	TGTGCCAGCTCTCCCACACCAGTCAATGAGCAGTTCTTC	CASSPTPVNEQFF
TRBD1	TRBJ2-7	.	TRBV28	TGTGCCAGCAGTCGTCCGGGACAGGGGGCCTACGAGCAGTACTTC	CASSRPGQGAYEQYF
.	TRBJ2-3	.	TRBV5-4	TGTGCCAGCAGCTTTGATGATAGCGTAAAACCTGCAGATACGCAGTATTTT	CASSFDDSVKPADTQYF
.	TRBJ1-4	once	TRBV4-3	TGCGCCAGCAGCCAAGATTTGGGGGGGTTTGGGGAAAAACTGTTTTTT	CASSQDLGGFGEKLFF
TRBD1	TRBJ2-7	.	TRBV5-4	TGTGCCAGCAGCTTGGGACAGGGTTACTCGGGCGAGCAGTACTTC	CASSLGQGYSGEQYF
.	TRBJ1-5	once	TRBV6-2/TRBV6-3	TGTGCCAGCACCCCCCCGGGGTATAATCAGCCCCAGCATTTT	CASTPPGYNQPQHF
.	TRBJ1-2	.	TRBV6-4	TGTGCCAGCAGTGACGTTGAGGCAGAGAACTATGGCTACACCTTC	CASSDVEAENYGYTF
TRBD2	TRBJ2-3	.	TRBV12-5	TGTGCTAGTGCCCTAGCGGGAGAATGGAAAGATACGCAGTATTTT	CASALAGEWKDTQYF
TRBD2	TRBJ2-1	.	TRBV27	TGTGCCAGCAGTTTCCTGTGGACTAGCGGGAGTTCTATTGGCCGATACAATGAGCAGTTCTTC	CASSFLWTSGSSIGRYNEQFF
.	TRBJ2-1	.	TRBV10-1	TGCGCCAGCAGTGAGTCACAGGGATATGAGCAGTTCTTC	CASSESQGYEQFF
TRBD1	TRBJ2-5	few	TRBV6-5	TGTGCCAGCAGTTCAGGGGGCGAGACGGAGACCCAGTACTTC	CASSSGGETETQYF
.	TRBJ2-7	.	TRBV4-1	TGCGCCAGCAGCCAAGAGCCTGGGAGCGAGCAGTACTTC	CASSQEPGSEQYF
TRBD2	TRBJ2-7	.	TRBV28	TGTGCCAGCACCACCCCACTAGCGGGGGGATACGAGCAGTACTTC	CASTTPLAGGYEQYF
.	TRBJ2-5	.	TRBV9	TGTGCCAGCAGCTTAAATAGCGGCCAAGAGACCCAGTACTTC	CASSLNSGQETQYF
.	TRBJ1-2	.	TRBV30	TGTGCCTGGAGTGAGACAGACTATGGCTACACCTTC	CAWSETDYGYTF
.	TRBJ2-6	once	TRBV3-1/TRBV3-2	TGTGCCAGCAGCCGGGACTCGGGCGCTGGGGCCAACGTCCTGACTTTC	CASSRDSGAGANVLTF
.	TRBJ2-2	.	TRBV6-5	TGTGCCAGCAGTTACAATCTTCTGAGATCCGGGGAGCTGTTTTTT	CASSYNLLRSGELFF
.	TRBJ1-6	few	TRBV5-1	TGCGCCAGCAGCCCACAGGGTCCTGATTCACCCCTCCACTTT	CASSPQGPDSPLHF
TRBD2	TRBJ2-7	many	TRBV4-2	TGTGCCAGCAGCCAAGGACTAGCGGAGCCCTACGAGCAGTACTTC	CASSQGLAEPYEQYF
TRBD2	TRBJ2-7	.	TRBV6-5	TGTGCCAGCAGTTACTACGGAAGCGGGAGCGGCCACGAGCAGTACTTC	CASSYYGSGSGHEQYF
.	TRBJ2-4	.	TRBV7-2	TGTGCCAGCAGCTACACAGGGATCGGGGACATTCAGTACTTC	CASSYTGIGDIQYF
TRBD2	TRBJ2-1	.	TRBV6-2/TRBV6-3	TGTGCCAGCAGTTACTCTTTGGCCGGGACTAGCGGGAGGCACCACAATGAGCAGTTCTTC	CASSYSLAGTSGRHHNEQFF
.	TRBJ1-3	.	TRBV4-3	TGCGCCAGCAGCCAAGATCGCCAGGGTGGGAACACCATATATTTT	CASSQDRQGGNTIYF
TRBD2	TRBJ2-1	.	TRBV7-2	TGTGCCAGCAGCCGGGTGGCGGGAGGGCTAGGTGAGCAGTTCTTC	CASSRVAGGLGEQFF
.	TRBJ1-5	few	TRBV7-2	TGTGCCAGCAGCTTATCGCTCTATAGCAATCAGCCCCAGCATTTT	CASSLSLYSNQPQHF
TRBD1	TRBJ2-7	.	TRBV7-2	TGTGCCAGCAGCTTAGCGACTGGTCCCCAGGGGGCACAGTACTTC	CASSLATGPQGAQYF
TRBD2	TRBJ2-7	.	TRBV5-1	TGCGCCAGCAGCTTGGCTGAGCGGGAGTTGTACGAGCAGTACTTC	CASSLAERELYEQYF
.	TRBJ2-7	.	TRBV20-1	TGCAGTGCTAGAACAGGGTACGAGCAGTACTTC	CSARTGYEQYF
.	TRBJ2-7	.	TRBV5-1	TGCGCCAGCAGCTTGGCCAACCTCGTGACAGGCATAGTTACCTACGAGCAGTACTTC	CASSLANLVTGIVTYEQYF
.	TRBJ1-4	few	TRBV28	TGTGCCAGCATCGGGGGGTCAGGGGAAAAACTGTTTTTT	CASIGGSGEKLFF
TRBD2	TRBJ2-1	.	TRBV7-3	TGTGCCAGCAGCTTAACAGGACTAGCGGGTGACAATGAGCAGTTCTTC	CASSLTGLAGDNEQFF
TRBD2	TRBJ2-7	.	TRBV2	TGTGCCAGCAGGTGGCTAGCGGGAACCGAGCAGTACTTC	CASRWLAGTEQYF
TRBD2	TRBJ2-3	.	TRBV7-2	TGTGCCAGCAGCTTAGTGGGACGGGAGGGCACAGATACGCAGTATTTT	CASSLVGREGTDTQYF
.	TRBJ1-4	.	TRBV7-2	TGTGCCAGCAGCGGGGGGTTTGGGCCCGAAAAACTGTTTTTT	CASSGGFGPEKLFF
TRBD1	TRBJ2-7	.	TRBV28	TGTGCCAGCAGAGGCTCCGGGACAGGCTCCTACGAGCAGTACTTC	CASRGSGTGSYEQYF
.	TRBJ2-3	.	TRBV24-1	TGTGCCACCAGTGATCCTGGAGGGCCGGCAGATACGCAGTATTTT	CATSDPGGPADTQYF
TRBD2	TRBJ2-7	.	TRBV27	TGTGCCAGCAGTTTACTCCAGGGAGGGTCCTACGAGCAGTACTTC	CASSLLQGGSYEQYF
.	TRBJ2-7	.	TRBV6-2/TRBV6-3	TGTGCCAGCAGTTACGACAGGACCTACGAGCAGTACTTC	CASSYDRTYEQYF
.	TRBJ1-1	few	TRBV11-1	TGTGCCAGCAGCCCTGACAGGACCTCCCTCAATGAAGCTTTCTTT	CASSPDRTSLNEAFF
TRBD1	TRBJ1-4	.	TRBV5-1	TGCGCCAGCAGCTCCGGACAGGGAGATGAAAAACTGTTTTTT	CASSSGQGDEKLFF
TRBD1	TRBJ2-7	.	TRBV6-5	TGTGCCAGCTCGGGGGACAGGGGCTACGAGCAGTACTTC	CASSGDRGYEQYF
TRBD1	TRBJ2-5	.	TRBV5-1	TGCGCCAGCAGCGTGGACAGGGCACGGCAGACCCAGTACTTC	CASSVDRARQTQYF
.	TRBJ1-2	.	TRBV6-5	TGTGCCAGCAGTTACTTGAGTTCAGGGGCTGCGGGCTACACCTTC	CASSYLSSGAAGYTF